Shown below are 12 T cell receptor beta chains from a single sample sequenced in a study of shared clonotypes between healthy human individuals (TCRdb year 2020). The method was the immunoSEQ multiplex PCR assay. The table was pulled from immuneACCESS by TCRdb, which kept in-frame rearrangements only. Such tables lose some clones; where checked, under half of the loss comes from unresolved V genes, and the rest has no known cause. In this sample the table shows some 530,000 clones, approximately 81% of which occur a single time. The ten top clones hold roughly 13% of the sample. Sequencing was performed on PBMCs. The receptors were gathered from a woman between 35 and 50 years old in good health. Some clones in this sample may be carry-over from other donors' samples.

The chain uses TRBV10-3 and TRBJ2-7, with a tentative D call TRBD1 (5 bases). Trimming pared 4 bases from V and 0 bases from J, leaving 10 bases between. The CDR3 is 14 amino acids. Germline CDR1 reads ENHRY; CDR2 reads SYGVKD. CDR3 in amino acids: CAISARDTSYEQYF. As DNA, the CDR3 is TGTGCCATCAGTGCCAGGGATACCTCCTACGAGCAGTACTTC.

This chain connects TRBV9 to TRBJ1-1; D gene unclear. The CDR3 loop spans 14 amino acids. Germline CDR1 and CDR2: SGDLS and YYNGEE. V was trimmed by 0 bases and J by 4 bases, leaving 10 bases between them. CDR3 sequence: CASSVDLSGTEAFF. The CDR3 nucleotides are TGTGCCAGCAGCGTAGACCTGTCGGGCACTGAAGCTTTCTTT.

The chain has TRBV11-2 and TRBJ2-5; D not resolved. The end of the DNA is better explained by TRBJ2-7, so the J call may be wrong. The germline gives CDR1 SGHAT, CDR2 FQNNGV. The CDR3 is made up of 15 amino acids. The DNA for the CDR3 is TGTGCCAGCAGCTTAAAGGGATTCGGTCCATACGAGCAGTACTTC. Translating gives CASSLKGFGPYEQYF.

The DNA for the CDR3 is TGTGCCAGCAGCTGGGGACTTCCGGGCAATCAGCCCCAGCATTTT. Protein: CASSWGLPGNQPQHF. V and J are TRBV7-8 and TRBJ1-5, with a weak D call TRBD1 (5 bases). CDR1 SGHVS and CDR2 FQNEAQ come from the germline V gene. CDR3 length equals 15 residues. The V end was cut by 4 bases, the J end by 2 bases, with 12 bases between.

Remarks on this clone: With only one base between it and a far larger clone, this is likely a read error. This sample includes further DNA sequences coding for the same CDR3. The chain is built from TRBV4-2 and TRBJ1-1; 7 bases are shared with TRBD1. This CDR3 spans 15 amino acids. Germline CDR1 is LGHNA and CDR2 is YNFKEQ. CDR3 in amino acids: CASSQGDSLNTEAFF. For the CDR3, the DNA is TGTGCCAGCAGCCAAGGGGACAGCTTGAACACCGAAGCTTTCTTT.

The V and J genes are TRBV6-4 and TRBJ2-3; the D is unclear. Germline V gene sequence: CDR1 MRHNA, CDR2 SNTAGT. The V end lost 6 bases, the J end lost 2 bases, and 18 bases lay between the germline ends. There are 16 residues in the CDR3. CDR3 DNA sequence: TGTGCCAGCAGGGTGGGCTACCTCCGTCCCACAGATACGCAGTATTTT. Translation: CASRVGYLRPTDTQYF.

The rearrangement joins TRBV28 to TRBJ2-5; unclear D gene. The CDR3 has 16 amino acids. V lost 7 bases to trimming and J lost 5 bases, with 23 bases between them. CDR1 and CDR2 from the germline V gene are MDHEN and SYDVKM. The CDR3 bases are TGTGCCAGCACCTCCCTTCGCGGCCCCTCTGGGGAGACCCAGTACTTC. Its protein product is CASTSLRGPSGETQYF.

The chain has TRBV5-8 and TRBJ1-5; D unclear. In germline, CDR1 is SGHTS, CDR2 YDEGEE. Trimming stripped 2 bases from V and 7 bases from J, with 10 bases between. The CDR3 sequence is 13 residues long. As DNA, the CDR3 is TGTGCCAGCAGCTTCTGGGGAGACCAGCCCCAGCATTTT. Translation gives CASSFWGDQPQHF.

This clone appeared once. V gene TRBV19 combines with J gene TRBJ2-2, with a tentative D call TRBD2 (5 bases). The CDR3 totals 15 residues. Trimming shortened V by 3 bases and J by 3 bases, and 11 bases separated the two germline ends. Germline values: CDR1 LNHDA, CDR2 SQIVND (reference sequence). As DNA, the CDR3 is TGTGCCAGTAGTATGTGGGGAGCGCACACCGGGGAGCTGTTTTTT. Translating it yields CASSMWGAHTGELFF. The complete variable domain, with remaining parts taken from reference TRBV19 and TRBJ2-2, reads DGGITQSPKYLFRKEGQNVTLSCEQNLNHDAMYWYRQDPGQGLRLIYYSQIVNDFQKGDIAEGYSVSREKKESFPLTVTSAQKNPTAFYLCASSMWGAHTGELFFGEGSRLTVL.

A word on this clone: This likely came from a read error, as a far larger clone is one base away. The chain employs TRBV29-1 and TRBJ2-2, with 8 bases that match TRBD1. J lost 3 bases, V lost 6 bases, and 6 bases had no gene match. There are 14 residues in the CDR3. CDR1 is SQVTM, CDR2 ANQGSEA, per germline. The CDR3: CSVRGRADTGELFF. The CDR3 DNA follows: TGCAGCGTCAGGGGGCGAGCTGACACCGGGGAGCTGTTTTTT.

This clone has only a few counts. J is TRBJ2-1 and V is TRBV29-1; 13 nucleotides line up with TRBD2. Trimming cost V 7 bases and J 8 bases; bases outside gene matches: 8. The CDR3 sequence is 14 residues long. Germline-derived CDR1 and CDR2 are SQVTM and ANQGSEA. DNA of the CDR3: TGCAGCGCGAGGACTAGCGGGAGTGGCCATGAGCAGTTCTTC. This translates into CSARTSGSGHEQFF.

CDR3 protein: CASALLQETQYF. The CDR3 DNA is TGTGCCAGCGCCCTACTCCAAGAGACCCAGTACTTC. The chain couples TRBV28 to TRBJ2-5; no reliable D call. Trimming pared 8 bases from V and 1 base from J, leaving 8 bases between. This CDR3 spans 12 amino acids. Per germline, CDR1 MDHEN and CDR2 SYDVKM.